This T cell receptor beta chain was sequenced for a study of T cell clonotyping in hematopoietic cell transplantation. Study-wide background: Cytoreduction preceded collection of pretransplant recipient samples.

With 2 bases clipped from V and 1 base from J, the junction kept 2 bases outside the gene matches. Germline V gives CDR1 MNHEY, CDR2 SVGAGI. The CDR3 runs 15 residues. Clones were sequenced by immunoSEQ multiplex PCR, and TCRdb holds only the in-frame ones, with some missing. The data show some 7,800 clones, 70% to 90% seen once. Study-wide results and limits: Broader posttransplant TCR repertoire diversity was predicted by graft donor and pretransplant recipient Inverse Simpson Index values. Without cell sorting, CD4 versus CD8 contributions remain unresolved.

Time point: recipient sample about 28 days before transplant, after cytoreduction. Recipients were bled about 28 days pretransplant and at posttransplant days 30, 100, 180. Worth noting for this clone: Its specificity is unknown.

This chain joins TRBV6-5 and TRBJ2-5, with 9 bases lining up with TRBD1. Sample: peripheral blood mononuclear cells, taken before stem cell transplant. This clonotype originated in a man aged 55 to 69 with acute myeloid leukemia. Some clones in this sample may be carry-over from other donors' samples. CDR3 in amino acids: CASSYGGQGQETQYF. The CDR3 DNA sequence: TGTGCCAGCAGTTACGGGGGACAGGGCCAAGAGACCCAGTACTTC.